The 26 T cell receptor beta chains below were found in one sample sequenced in a study of T-cell memory formation after mild COVID-19. TCRdb analysed the 5' RACE reads with MiXCR anew, one entry per CDR3 protein. The data show about 57,000 distinct CDR3 sequences, less than 15% seen once. Sequenced material: PBMCs or a T cell subset sorted from them (not recorded which). The receptors come from a young man who had mild COVID-19 (a few samples of this study predate the infection). Cell type and time point are not known.

The chain employs TRBV7-8 and TRBJ2-7; 7 bases are a match to TRBD2. The CDR3 covers 12 residues. In germline, CDR1 is SGHVS, CDR2 FQNEAQ. CDR3 in amino acids: CASSLAANEQYV. The CDR3 nucleotides are TGTGCCAGCAGCCTAGCGGCAAACGAGCAGTACGTC.

The chain is built from TRBV7-9 and TRBJ1-4, with D perhaps TRBD1 (6 bases). The germline gives CDR1 SEHNR, CDR2 FQNEAQ (reference sequence). There are 14 residues in the CDR3. V was trimmed by 5 bases and J by 0 bases, leaving 7 bases between them. CDR3 region: CASSHRATNEKLFF. CDR3 coding DNA: TGTGCCAGCAGCCACAGGGCAACTAATGAAAAACTGTTTTTT.

This sequence joins TRBV5-5 and TRBJ2-7; TRBD1 is a possible D gene (5 bases). This CDR3 region has 14 residues. Trimming cost V 4 bases and J 1 base, with 12 bases left between them. Germline assignment: CDR1 SGHKS and CDR2 YYEKEE (reference sequence). The CDR3: CASSLQAASYEQYV. CDR3 DNA: TGTGCCAGCAGCCTACAGGCGGCTTCCTACGAGCAGTACGTC.

This clonotype showed up just a few times. This chain connects TRBV20-1 to TRBJ2-3; 7 nucleotides match TRBD2. CDR1 DFQATT and CDR2 SNEGSKA come from the germline V gene (reference sequence). With V trimmed by 8 bases and J by 4 bases, 15 bases remained unmatched. The CDR3 is 15 residues long. The chain's CDR3 is CSQVGSAAGPDTQYF. The DNA of the CDR3 is TGCAGTCAGGTGGGGTCTGCAGCGGGGCCAGATACGCAGTATTTT.

This clonotype was counted ten times or more. The J gene is TRBJ2-3, the V gene TRBV20-1, with D possibly called TRBD1 or TRBD2 (5 bases each). There are 14 residues in the CDR3. V lost 4 bases, J lost 4 bases, and 15 bases lay in between. Germline V gene data show CDR1 as DFQATT and CDR2 as SNEGSKA (reference sequence). CDR3 in amino acids: CSAKGTPRADTQYF. The DNA of the CDR3 is TGCAGTGCTAAAGGGACCCCAAGGGCAGATACGCAGTATTTT.

The gene calls are TRBV5-1 and TRBJ2-5; D gene ambiguous. The CDR3 spans 15 residues. The germline V gene encodes CDR1 SGHRS and CDR2 YFSETQ. V lost 0 bases and J 2 bases, leaving 11 bases between the germline ends. CDR3 protein: CASSLGVLGQETQYF. Written as DNA, the CDR3 is TGCGCCAGCAGCTTGGGGGTGTTGGGGCAAGAGACCCAGTACTTC.

V usage is TRBV2 and J usage is TRBJ1-1; D not resolved. V was cut by 8 bases and J by 5 bases, with 9 bases left in between. The germline V gene encodes CDR1 SNHLY and CDR2 FYNNEI. This CDR3 has 11 residues. CDR3 protein: CASSYVTEAFF. The CDR3 coding sequence is TGTGCCAGCTCGTATGTTACTGAAGCTTTCTTT. The variable domain in full, completed from reference TRBV2 and TRBJ1-1, reads EPEVTQTPSHQVTQMGQEVILRCVPISNHLYFYWYRQILGQKVEFLVSFYNNEISEKSEIFDDQFSVERPDGSNFTLKIRSTKLEDSAMYFCASSYVTEAFFGQGTRLTVV.

V gene TRBV20-1 combines with J gene TRBJ2-3; D is ambiguous. CDR3 length: 16 amino acids. With 0 bases removed from V and 1 base from J, the gap between germline ends came to 14 bases. Germline V gene lookup returns CDR1 DFQATT and CDR2 SNEGSKA (reference sequence). The CDR3 protein is CSARDDGALRTDTQYF. Written as DNA, the CDR3 is TGCAGTGCTAGAGATGACGGTGCCTTACGCACAGATACGCAGTATTTT.

The chain employs TRBV6-5 and TRBJ2-3, with TRBD2 matching over 8 bases. CDR3 length equals 15 residues. Trimming cost V 6 bases and J 4 bases; bases outside gene matches: 9. CDR1 is MNHEY, CDR2 SVGAGI, per germline. CDR3 amino acids: CASRARPSGSDTQYF. The CDR3 region has the DNA TGTGCCAGCAGGGCTCGGCCTAGCGGGTCAGATACGCAGTATTTT.

This clonotype turned up a few times. The genes are TRBV20-1 and TRBJ2-7; tentatively, D is TRBD2 (6 bases). The germline gives CDR1 DFQATT, CDR2 SNEGSKA (reference sequence). Trimming took 7 bases from V and 4 from J, leaving 17 bases between them. There are 13 residues in the CDR3. The CDR3 DNA is TGCAGTGTGAGAGGCGGGGATCTATACGAGCAGTACTTC. Protein product: CSVRGGDLYEQYF.

This clonotype came up many times. The V call is TRBV6-2 or TRBV6-3, the J call TRBJ1-5; unclear D gene. Trimming cost V 4 bases and J 3 bases, with 13 bases left between them. CDR1 and CDR2 from the germline V gene are MNHEY and SVGEGT. The CDR3 runs 15 residues. CDR3: CASSSTRILNQPQHF. CDR3 nucleotides: TGTGCCAGCAGTTCGACCCGAATCCTCAATCAGCCCCAGCATTTT.

This chain links TRBV7-9 with TRBJ2-2, with 9 bases identical to TRBD1. Per the germline V gene, CDR1 is SEHNR and CDR2 is FQNEAQ (reference sequence). The V segment lost 5 bases and the J segment 6 bases; nucleotides outside the gene matches: 10. There are 16 residues in the CDR3. The DNA of the CDR3 is TGTGCCAGCAGCCAAGGGACAGGGATTAACGCCGGGGAGCTGTTTTTT. Encoded protein: CASSQGTGINAGELFF.

The V and J genes are TRBV7-2 and TRBJ2-5, with D unclear. The ends were cut back, 5 bases at V and 5 bases at J, with 15 bases in the middle. From germline, CDR1 is SGHTA and CDR2 FQGNSA. The CDR3 contains 14 residues. DNA for the CDR3: TGTGCCAGCAGCCCCCGTCTAATGGTGGAGACCCAGTACTTC. It translates to CASSPRLMVETQYF.

This clonotype was seen a few times. The chain joins TRBV5-1 to TRBJ2-6; no firm D call. The CDR3 has 18 residues. The V gene lost 4 bases and the J gene lost 0 bases, with 17 bases spanning the gap. From germline, CDR1 is SGHRS and CDR2 YFSETQ. CDR3: CASSEELRITSGANVLTF. CDR3 DNA: TGCGCCAGCAGCGAAGAACTCAGGATAACCTCTGGGGCCAACGTCCTGACTTTC.

The rearrangement joins TRBV2 to TRBJ2-7; the D gene is possibly TRBD2 (5 bases). CDR1 is SNHLY, CDR2 FYNNEI, per germline. This CDR3 region has 13 residues. V gave up 7 bases and J gave up 1 base, with 11 bases separating them. As DNA, the CDR3 is TGTGCCAGCACTGAGGGCCCTTCCTACGAGCAGTACTTC. Its translation is CASTEGPSYEQYF. Using reference TRBV2 and TRBJ2-7 for the parts outside the CDR3, the full variable domain is EPEVTQTPSHQVTQMGQEVILRCVPISNHLYFYWYRQILGQKVEFLVSFYNNEISEKSEIFDDQFSVERPDGSNFTLKIRSTKLEDSAMYFCASTEGPSYEQYFGPGTRLTVT.

This clonotype appeared many times. The rearrangement links TRBV5-1 to TRBJ2-1; 7 bases line up with TRBD1. Germline-derived CDR1 and CDR2 are SGHRS and YFSETQ. This CDR3 comprises 15 residues. The V gene end was trimmed by 4 bases and the J gene end by 6 bases; junction bases not matched to a gene: 10. Here the CDR3 DNA reads TGCGCCAGCAGCCAGAGACAGGGTAGAAGCAATGAGCAGTTCTTC. Its translation: CASSQRQGRSNEQFF.

This clonotype was counted between two and nine times. The rearrangement joins TRBV12-3 or TRBV12-4 to TRBJ1-2; D is ambiguous. The CDR3 is 11 amino acids. The germline V and J ends were trimmed by 3 bases and 2 bases, with 1 base remaining between them. The CDR3 sequence: CASSFNYGYTF. In nucleotides, the CDR3 is TGTGCCAGCAGTTTCAACTATGGCTACACCTTC.

This clonotype was seen repeatedly, ten times or more. This rearrangement joins TRBV7-2 to TRBJ2-5; 10 nucleotides line up with TRBD1. The CDR3 has 13 amino acids. The J segment lost 1 base and the V segment lost 11 bases, leaving 4 bases of the junction unmatched. Germline CDR1 reads SGHTA; CDR2 reads FQGNSA. This CDR3 reads CAEGDRGQETQYF. DNA of the CDR3: TGTGCCGAAGGGGACAGGGGCCAAGAGACCCAGTACTTC.

The genes are TRBV7-9 and TRBJ2-1, with 9 bases matching TRBD1. This CDR3 contains 17 residues. With V trimmed by 7 bases and J by 9 bases, 19 bases remained unmatched. Germline assignment: CDR1 SEHNR and CDR2 FQNEAQ (reference sequence). The CDR3 loop is CASTSTDWTGAAGEQFF. The CDR3 nucleotides are TGTGCCAGCACCTCCACCGATTGGACAGGGGCAGCCGGTGAGCAGTTCTTC.

This chain joins TRBV2 and TRBJ2-7; TRBD1 matches at 8 bases. This CDR3 spans 16 amino acids. V was pared by 4 bases and J by 3 bases, with 11 bases of the junction left unmatched. Germline V gene lookup returns CDR1 SNHLY and CDR2 FYNNEI. The CDR3 sequence: CASSVRGTGLGYEQYV. Written as DNA, the CDR3 is TGTGCCAGCAGTGTACGCGGGACAGGCTTAGGCTACGAGCAGTACGTC.

This clonotype has a handful of counts. The rearrangement joins TRBV10-2 to TRBJ2-7; D might be TRBD1 (6 bases). The germline gives CDR1 WSHSY, CDR2 SAAADI. The V end lost 2 bases, the J end lost 5 bases, and 10 bases lay between the germline ends. The CDR3 loop spans 13 amino acids. Here the CDR3 reads CASSEGGKDEQYF. The CDR3 bases are TGCGCCAGCAGTGAGGGGGGCAAAGACGAGCAGTACTTC.

This clonotype was seen repeatedly, ten times or more. The CDR3 region has the DNA TGTGCCACCAGCAGAGAAGAGACTTACGGGGAGCTGTTTTTT. Amino acids: CATSREETYGELFF. The chain couples TRBV15 to TRBJ2-2; D not certain. V gave up 0 bases and J gave up 7 bases, with 9 bases separating them. CDR1 LNHNV and CDR2 YYDKDF come from the germline V gene (reference sequence). CDR3 size: 14 residues.

The table lists this clonotype with a few counts. This rearrangement joins TRBV18 to TRBJ2-3; D perhaps matches TRBD2 (6 bases). There are 14 residues in the CDR3. From germline, CDR1 is KGHSH and CDR2 LQKENI. V was trimmed by 3 bases and J by 5 bases, leaving 12 bases between them. CDR3 sequence reads: CASSPGGKEDTQYF. CDR3 in DNA: TGTGCCAGCTCACCCGGAGGGAAAGAAGATACGCAGTATTTT.

The sample holds many counts of this clonotype. The chain carries TRBV12-5 and TRBJ2-1; TRBD2 is a possible D gene (7 bases). This CDR3 contains 15 residues. Germline CDR1 reads LGHNT; CDR2 reads FRNRAP. Trimming took off 5 bases at V and 6 bases at J, with 17 bases between the two ends. This CDR3 is CASGTTGRVTNEQFF. DNA for the CDR3: TGTGCTAGTGGTACCACAGGGAGGGTAACCAATGAGCAGTTCTTC.

V gene TRBV12-3 or TRBV12-4 combines with J gene TRBJ2-5; TRBD2 aligns across 7 bases. Trimming cost V 6 bases and J 2 bases; bases outside gene matches: 3. This CDR3 has 13 residues. CDR3: CASSSGEQETQYF. DNA for the CDR3: TGTGCCAGCAGCAGCGGGGAACAAGAGACCCAGTACTTC.

In its sample, this clonotype was seen many times. This chain uses TRBV10-3 with TRBJ2-5, with a weak D call TRBD1 (5 bases). This CDR3 has 12 residues. Germline V lookup: CDR1 ENHRY, CDR2 SYGVKD. The V gene lost 8 bases and the J gene lost 1 base, with 8 bases spanning the gap. Here the CDR3 DNA reads TGTGCCATCGGCCAGGGCCAAGAGACCCAGTACTTC. It encodes CAIGQGQETQYF.